The text below deals with one TCR beta chain. The germline CDR1 and CDR2 sequences are SGHKS and YYEKEE (reference sequence). V was clipped by 0 bases and J by 3 bases, with 10 bases between them. This CDR3 comprises 14 residues. TCRdb called the 5' RACE reads again in MiXCR, with one record for every CDR3 protein. The sample has 150,000 to 200,000 distinct CDR3 sequences, approximately 20% seen once. This sample stems from a study of CD8 T cells in ankylosing spondylitis. This receptor was obtained from a male donor with ankylosing spondylitis or in good health (not recorded which). This sequence joins TRBV5-5 and TRBJ2-7; possibly TRBD2 for D (6 bases). The sequencing input was blood, either unsorted or a sorted T cell fraction (not recorded which). The CDR3 bases are TGTGCCAGCAGCTTGGAGGGACTTGGCTACGAGCAGTACTTC. Protein: CASSLEGLGYEQYF.